This passage covers 18 T cell receptor beta chains from one sample sequenced in a study of molecular identifiers for immune sequencing clone quantification. Using its own MiXCR run on the PCR reads, TCRdb lists one record per CDR3 protein. The sample includes about 320,000 distinct CDR3 sequences, 24% of them seen just once. The sequenced sample consisted of naive CD8+ T cells from blood, with Jurkat cell RNA spiked in. Subset denoted: FACS-sorted CD8+CD4-CCR7+CD45RA+ naive T cells. These receptors all come from a human donor in good health. Some libraries in this study had Jurkat cell RNA spiked in.

Details on this clonotype: Compared with germline, one end of the junction differs, possibly owing to a read error. V usage is TRBV5-6 and J usage is TRBJ2-4; possible D gene TRBD1, 5 bases. The germline V gene has CDR1 SGHDT and CDR2 YYEEEE. The CDR3 has 15 amino acids. CDR3 protein: CASSTKTVAKNFQYF. Written as DNA, the CDR3 is TGTGCCAGCAGCACAAAGACAGTAGCCAAAAACTTTCAGTACTTC.

About this clonotype itself: A much more abundant neighbour one base away suggests this may be a read error. It is likely a read error, because the conserved phenylalanine at the end of the CDR3 is missing. This sequence joins TRBV29-1 and TRBJ2-7, with 8 bases that match TRBD1. The V and J ends lost 6 bases and 5 bases, in that order; junction bases with no gene match: 9. The CDR3 extends over 13 amino acids. From germline, CDR1 is SQVTM and CDR2 ANQGSEA. In DNA form, the CDR3 reads TGCAGCGTCCTGACAGGGGAAGGAGACGAGCAGTACTCC. Translated, it gives CSVLTGEGDEQYS.

The J gene is TRBJ1-1, the V gene TRBV29-1, with 7 bases lining up with TRBD1. V lost 6 bases and J lost 3; bases outside the gene matches: 4. CDR3 length: 12 residues. Germline V gives CDR1 SQVTM, CDR2 ANQGSEA. CDR3 sequence (DNA): TGCAGCGTAAAAGACAGGGACACTGAAGCTTTCTTT. Protein: CSVKDRDTEAFF.

The genes are TRBV30 and TRBJ2-1, with D unclear. Trimming pared 2 bases from V and 8 bases from J, leaving 16 bases between. This CDR3 has 14 amino acids. Germline CDR1 is GTSNPN and CDR2 is SVGIG (reference sequence). CDR3 sequence (DNA): TGTGCCTGGAGTTGGTCGGGTGAAAGCGATGAGCAGTTCTTC. It is translated as CAWSWSGESDEQFF.

This clonotype turned up a few times. The rearrangement uses TRBV20-1 and TRBJ2-5, with 9 bases fitting TRBD2. There are 16 residues in the CDR3. V was clipped by 0 bases and J by 1 base; unmatched bases: 6. CDR1 and CDR2 from the germline V gene are DFQATT and SNEGSKA (reference sequence). The CDR3 coding sequence is TGCAGTGCTAGAGATCAAGCGGGGGGACCCCAAGAGACCCAGTACTTC. Translating it yields CSARDQAGGPQETQYF.

V is TRBV6-1 and J is TRBJ1-1; D ambiguous. The CDR3 loop spans 15 amino acids. V was cut by 6 bases and J by 1 base, with 15 bases left in between. The germline V gene has CDR1 MNHNS and CDR2 SASEGT. This chain's CDR3 is CASRSPPGENTEAFF. The CDR3 DNA reads TGTGCCAGCAGGAGCCCCCCCGGGGAGAACACTGAAGCTTTCTTT.

In its sample, this clonotype was seen a few times. The chain links TRBV7-6 to TRBJ2-5, with D perhaps TRBD1 or TRBD2 (6 bases each). The CDR3 loop spans 16 amino acids. Trimming took 5 bases from V and 5 from J, leaving 21 bases between them. CDR1 and CDR2 (germline): SGHVS, FNYEAQ. In DNA form, the CDR3 reads TGTGCCAGCAGCCAAAAAACAGGGCCGCGGGGTGAGACCCAGTACTTC. As protein: CASSQKTGPRGETQYF.

This clonotype occurred a few times. The chain couples TRBV7-9 to TRBJ1-1; D not certain. Trimming removed 5 bases from V and 6 bases from J, with 10 bases in between. Germline values: CDR1 SEHNR, CDR2 FQNEAQ (reference sequence). The CDR3 sequence is 12 residues long. CDR3 bases: TGTGCCAGCAGCCTAGGAAGCCCTGAAGCTTTCTTT. The encoded protein is CASSLGSPEAFF. Together with reference TRBV7-9 and TRBJ1-1, the CDR3 gives the full variable domain: DTGVSQNPRHKITKRGQNVTFRCDPISEHNRLYWYRQTLGQGPEFLTYFQNEAQLEKSRLLSDRFSAERPKGSFSTLEIQRTEQGDSAMYLCASSLGSPEAFFGQGTRLTVV.

With respect to this clonotype: At one boundary the junction diverges from the germline segment, which might be a read error. The V and J genes are TRBV4-3 and TRBJ2-7; 7 nucleotides align to TRBD2. Per the germline V gene, CDR1 is LGHNA and CDR2 is YSLEER. This CDR3 region has 16 residues. The CDR3 DNA is TGCGCCGGCAGCCAAGATCCCAGCGGGGTCGGGCACGAGCAGTACTTC. Encoded protein: CAGSQDPSGVGHEQYF.

The CDR3: CSALDSGLAPDEQYF. The CDR3 DNA follows: TGCAGTGCCTTAGACTCGGGACTAGCGCCGGACGAGCAGTACTTC. The chain combines TRBV20-1 with TRBJ2-7; 10 nucleotides match TRBD2. CDR1 DFQATT and CDR2 SNEGSKA come from the germline V gene (reference sequence). This CDR3 is built from 15 residues. V gave up 6 bases and J gave up 5 bases; unmatched junction bases: 13.

A few counts support this clonotype. This chain connects TRBV5-6 to TRBJ2-5; a weak D match, TRBD2 (6 bases). CDR1 SGHDT and CDR2 YYEEEE come from the germline V gene. CDR3 length: 17 residues. With 0 bases removed from V and 1 base from J, the gap between germline ends came to 16 bases. The CDR3 DNA reads TGTGCCAGCAGCTTGGGGACGGGGGTTTTGGGCCAAGAGACCCAGTACTTC. It is translated as CASSLGTGVLGQETQYF.

V is TRBV15 and J is TRBJ2-1, with no clear D. Germline-derived CDR1 and CDR2 are LNHNV and YYDKDF (reference sequence). V lost 1 base and J 9 bases, leaving 10 bases between the germline ends. The CDR3 contains 13 residues. This CDR3 is CATSRAQYGEQFF. The CDR3 bases are TGTGCCACCAGCAGAGCACAGTACGGTGAGCAGTTCTTC.

This clonotype was seen a handful of times. V usage is TRBV20-1 and J usage is TRBJ2-7, with 9 positions matching TRBD2. Losses at the gene ends were 4 bases for V and 2 bases for J; bases not matched to a gene: 9. Per germline, CDR1 DFQATT and CDR2 SNEGSKA (reference sequence). The CDR3 runs to 15 residues. CDR3 loop: CSATQSGRTPYEQYF. The CDR3 nucleotides read TGCAGTGCTACCCAAAGCGGGAGGACCCCCTACGAGCAGTACTTC.

In this sample, this clonotype turned up a few times. V and J are TRBV20-1 and TRBJ2-1, with D perhaps matching TRBD2 (5 bases). Germline CDR1 and CDR2: DFQATT and SNEGSKA (reference sequence). V was pared by 7 bases and J by 3 bases, with 16 bases between. The CDR3 is 14 residues long. Here the CDR3 reads CSVRTSDFYNEQFF. The CDR3 nucleotides read TGCAGTGTCCGAACCTCGGACTTCTACAATGAGCAGTTCTTC.

In nucleotides, the CDR3 is TGTGCCAGCAGCCCTCGGACAGGGGTCGAGCAGTACTTC. Translated, it gives CASSPRTGVEQYF. The chain has TRBV7-9 and TRBJ2-7, with 9 positions matching TRBD1. This CDR3 has 13 residues. J was trimmed by 6 bases and V by 5 bases; bases with no gene match: 5. Germline V gene lookup returns CDR1 SEHNR and CDR2 FQNEAQ (reference sequence).

This rearrangement joins TRBV12-3 or TRBV12-4 to TRBJ2-3; perhaps D is TRBD1 or TRBD2 (5 bases each). V was cut by 6 bases and J by 3 bases, with 25 bases left in between. The CDR3 runs to 18 residues. CDR3 DNA sequence: TGTGCCAGCAGCGCAAAGCGGTATGATGGGGGTTTGACAGATACGCAGTATTTT. This sequence encodes CASSAKRYDGGLTDTQYF.

As to this clonotype: A much larger clone is a single base away; this may be a read error. The chain employs TRBV2 and TRBJ2-7; TRBD1 is a possible D gene (5 bases). Germline values: CDR1 SNHLY, CDR2 FYNNEI. Trimming cost V 3 bases and J 6 bases, with 21 bases left between them. This CDR3 has 16 amino acids. The CDR3: CASSDAGFSVRSEQYF. The CDR3 DNA follows: TGTGCCAGCAGTGATGCAGGGTTTTCGGTGCGCTCCGAGCAGTACTTC. Combining the CDR3 with reference TRBV2 and TRBJ2-7 gives the whole variable domain EPEVTQTPSHQVTQMGQEVILRCVPISNHLYFYWYRQILGQKVEFLVSFYNNEISEKSEIFDDQFSVERPDGSNFTLKIRSTKLEDSAMYFCASSDAGFSVRSEQYFGPGTRLTVT.

Turning to this clonotype: A read error is possible here, since a much larger clone lies one base away. The chain employs TRBV19 and TRBJ2-5; 11 bases agree with TRBD1. The germline V gene encodes CDR1 LNHDA and CDR2 SQIVND (reference sequence). CDR3 length: 15 amino acids. CDR3 sequence: CASSERTGGQETLYF. The CDR3 DNA sequence: TGTGCCAGTAGTGAAAGGACAGGGGGCCAAGAGACCCTGTACTTC. Combining the CDR3 with reference TRBV19 and TRBJ2-5 gives the whole variable domain DGGITQSPKYLFRKEGQNVTLSCEQNLNHDAMYWYRQDPGQGLRLIYYSQIVNDFQKGDIAEGYSVSREKKESFPLTVTSAQKNPTAFYLCASSERTGGQETLYFGPGTRLLVL.